This entry features one TCR beta chain sequence. The antigen is not known. The sample holds other DNA sequences that translate to the same CDR3. These data are taken from a study of T cell responses to AZD1222 COVID-19 vaccine. Study-wide results and caveats: None of the repertoires were sampled until the peak T cell response had passed. Regions 160-218 and 743-854 held dominance among vaccine-associated CD4 TCRs, which spanned spike. Spike-specific TCR depth and breadth grew after two AZD1222 doses.

The repertoire was sequenced with immunoSEQ multiplex PCR; TCRdb's copy has only in-frame clones and lacks some. The data show about 160,000 clones, about 92% seen once. This material consisted of peripheral blood, taken 28 days after the second AZD1222 dose. The TCR was taken from an adult who received the AZD1222 COVID-19 vaccine.

This CDR3 is CASSPRQGAEAFF. The CDR3, as DNA: TGTGCCAGCAGCCCACGCCAGGGGGCTGAAGCTTTCTTT. The rearrangement joins TRBV7-9 to TRBJ1-1; 7 bases map to TRBD1. The CDR3 spans 13 residues. Germline V gene lookup returns CDR1 SEHNR and CDR2 FQNEAQ (reference sequence). The V segment lost 5 bases and the J segment 6 bases; nucleotides outside the gene matches: 6.